This T cell receptor (beta chain) was observed in a study of blood T cell repertoires in COVID-19. Overall study context: COVID-19 samples, acute and convalescent, were from the United States, Italy and Spain.

Profiled with immunoSEQ multiplex PCR; TCRdb holds only in-frame clones, not every one. The sample comprises fewer than 300,000 clones, around 89% of which are singletons, and approximately 0.84% rests with the top ten. CDR1 and CDR2 from the germline V gene are SGHRS and YFSETQ. The CDR3 spans 15 residues. V shed 4 bases and J shed 6 bases, with 14 bases lying between them. The sample taken for sequencing was peripheral blood. The rearrangement uses TRBV5-1 and TRBJ1-6; D might be TRBD1 (5 bases). The origin of this receptor is a man aged 25 to 45 with acute or convalescent COVID-19. The CDR3 DNA sequence: TGCGCCAGCAGCGGCCGGGACGGGGGTAATTCACCCCTCCACTTT. Encoded protein: CASSGRDGGNSPLHF.